These T cell receptor beta chains were read from a single sample in a study of cytomegalovirus exposure and HLA in healthy donors. Produced via immunoSEQ multiplex PCR; TCRdb's table is partial and in-frame only. The sample contains some 170,000 clones, under 85% of which appear only once. The sequencing sample was made of PBMCs. These receptors all stem from a human donor in good health. CDR3s include the opening cysteine and the closing phenylalanine or tryptophan. The D gene is left open where the match is weak. Not every row has a clone size; where given, it reads once, few, many or a size class.

TRBD1,.,TRBV12-5,TRBJ2-1,CASGRNQGTGLYGEQFF,TGTGCTAGTGGTAGGAACCAAGGGACAGGACTTTACGGTGAGCAGTTCTTC
TRBD2,.,TRBV10-2,TRBJ2-7,CASSDPSGGAYEQYF,TGCGCCAGCAGTGACCCTAGCGGGGGGGCCTATGAGCAGTACTTC
.,.,TRBV7-9,TRBJ2-3,CASSLEGLRDF,TGTGCCAGCAGCTTAGAGGGCCTGAGGGATTTT
TRBD1,.,TRBV6-1,TRBJ1-2,CASSEATGNYGYTF,TGTGCCAGCAGTGAAGCGACAGGGAACTATGGCTACACCTTC
.,.,TRBV11-2,TRBJ1-6,CASSPEEGVDYNSPLHF,TGTGCCAGCAGCCCGGAGGAAGGAGTGGATTATAATTCACCCCTCCACTTT
TRBD1,.,TRBV5-8,TRBJ2-5,CASSLGQGGGETQYF,TGTGCCAGCAGCTTGGGACAGGGGGGTGGAGAGACCCAGTACTTC
.,.,TRBV13,TRBJ1-1,CASSLQGDEAFF,TGTGCCAGCAGCCTACAGGGCGATGAAGCTTTCTTT
TRBD1,.,TRBV6-5,TRBJ1-1,CASSAQGVNTEAFF,TGTGCCAGCAGCGCTCAGGGGGTCAACACTGAAGCTTTCTTT
TRBD1,.,TRBV5-1,TRBJ2-7,CASSPGQVPSYEQYF,TGCGCCAGCAGCCCTGGACAGGTCCCCTCCTACGAGCAGTACTTC
.,.,TRBV5-1,TRBJ2-1,CASSLQGPVSYNEQFF,TGCGCCAGCAGCTTACAGGGTCCGGTGAGTTACAATGAGCAGTTCTTC
.,few,TRBV5-1,TRBJ1-4,CASSLAGDWNEKLFF,TGCGCCAGCAGCTTGGCAGGGGATTGGAATGAAAAACTGTTTTTT
.,few,TRBV12-5,TRBJ2-7,CASGLAPGYEQYF,TGTGCTAGTGGTTTGGCCCCCGGTTACGAGCAGTACTTC
.,.,TRBV7-2,TRBJ1-2,CASSPRTAKNYGYTF,TGTGCCAGCAGCCCGCGGACAGCGAAAAACTATGGCTACACCTTC
.,.,TRBV7-9,TRBJ2-1,CASSLGGRRAQFF,TGTGCCAGCAGCTTAGGGGGGAGGCGGGCGCAGTTCTTC
.,.,TRBV18,TRBJ1-1,CASSPLLDTEAFF,TGTGCCAGCTCCCCTCTTCTAGACACTGAAGCTTTCTTT
.,.,TRBV28,TRBJ1-2,CASSPDRGSNYGYTF,TGTGCCAGCAGTCCAGACAGAGGATCTAACTATGGCTACACCTTC
.,.,TRBV10-3,TRBJ2-7,CAISDWQGTYEQYF,TGTGCCATCAGTGACTGGCAGGGAACCTACGAGCAGTACTTC
TRBD1,.,TRBV5-1,TRBJ2-1,CASSQGQEDNEQFF,TGCGCCAGCAGCCAGGGACAGGAGGACAATGAGCAGTTCTTC
TRBD2,once,TRBV2,TRBJ2-1,CASRGAGVLNEQFF,TGTGCCAGCAGAGGTGCGGGGGTCCTCAATGAGCAGTTCTTC
.,once,TRBV19,TRBJ1-5,CASSGGGRSNQPQHF,TGTGCCAGTAGCGGCGGAGGGAGGAGCAATCAGCCCCAGCATTTT
TRBD1,.,TRBV10-3,TRBJ1-2,CAIRGQGFSYGYTF,TGTGCCATCAGGGGACAGGGGTTCAGCTATGGCTACACCTTC
.,.,TRBV2,TRBJ2-5,CASSLSGNGGTQYF,TGTGCCAGCAGTCTTAGCGGAAACGGCGGGACCCAGTACTTC
TRBD1,.,TRBV19,TRBJ1-1,CASTETGENTEAFF,TGTGCCAGTACCGAAACAGGGGAGAACACTGAAGCTTTCTTT
.,few,TRBV7-9,TRBJ2-1,CASSSAGTASSNEQFF,TGTGCCAGCAGCTCCGCCGGGACTGCCAGTTCCAATGAGCAGTTCTTC
TRBD2,.,TRBV4-1,TRBJ2-2,CASSQGLAGRVTGELFF,TGCGCCAGCAGCCAAGGACTAGCGGGGCGCGTCACCGGGGAGCTGTTTTTT
.,.,TRBV9,TRBJ2-5,CASSVGGGNFQETQYF,TGTGCCAGCAGCGTAGGTGGCGGGAACTTTCAAGAGACCCAGTACTTC
TRBD2,.,TRBV7-9,TRBJ2-3,CASSPRGLAGDTQYF,TGTGCCAGCAGCCCAAGGGGACTAGCAGGAGATACGCAGTATTTT
.,.,TRBV13,TRBJ2-3,CASSLGLRSTDTQYF,TGTGCCAGCAGCTTAGGCCTCCGTAGCACAGATACGCAGTATTTT
.,.,TRBV7-7,TRBJ2-2,CASGPPGYTGELFF,TGTGCTAGCGGCCCGCCGGGTTACACCGGGGAGCTGTTTTTT
TRBD1,.,TRBV2,TRBJ1-2,CASSPQGDRGLTNYGYTF,TGTGCCAGCAGTCCCCAGGGGGACAGGGGGTTGACTAACTATGGCTACACCTTC
.,.,TRBV27,TRBJ1-6,CASSFRDYSPLHF,TGTGCCAGCAGTTTCAGGGATTATTCACCCCTCCACTTT
.,.,TRBV14,TRBJ1-1,CASSQEPVPTEAFF,TGTGCCAGCAGCCAAGAACCGGTTCCCACTGAAGCTTTCTTT
.,.,TRBV7-9,TRBJ2-1,CASSLRRGGEHGKEQFF,TGTGCCAGCAGCTTAAGGCGCGGAGGAGAACATGGCAAGGAGCAGTTCTTC
.,.,TRBV12-2,TRBJ2-3,CASRPSGGADTQYF,TGTGCAAGTCGCCCTAGCGGGGGGGCAGATACGCAGTATTTT
.,.,TRBV5-5,TRBJ1-1,CASSLAGDTEAFF,TGTGCCAGCAGCTTAGCAGGGGACACTGAAGCTTTCTTT
TRBD2,.,TRBV7-9,TRBJ2-1,CASSLWSGGSNEQFF,TGTGCCAGCAGCTTATGGAGCGGGGGGTCCAATGAGCAGTTCTTC
TRBD2,.,TRBV7-9,TRBJ2-7,CASSLPLGGAYEQYF,TGTGCCAGCAGCTTACCCCTTGGGGGGGCCTACGAGCAGTACTTC
TRBD1,.,TRBV6-5,TRBJ2-7,CASSYGTGDTYEQYF,TGTGCCAGCAGTTACGGTACAGGGGACACCTACGAGCAGTACTTC
TRBD2,.,TRBV7-7,TRBJ2-2,CASSPTSGGTGELFF,TGTGCTAGCAGCCCGACTAGCGGGGGCACCGGGGAGCTGTTTTTT
TRBD1,.,TRBV27,TRBJ1-4,CASSLSVAGGWEKLFF,TGTGCCAGCAGTTTATCGGTTGCAGGGGGTTGGGAAAAACTGTTTTTT
.,.,TRBV2,TRBJ2-7,CASSGSGLGEQYF,TGTGCCAGCAGTGGATCAGGGCTCGGCGAGCAGTACTTC
TRBD1,.,TRBV10-3,TRBJ1-6,CAISVEDRGSPLHF,TGTGCCATCAGTGTGGAGGACAGGGGATCACCCCTCCACTTT
TRBD1,.,TRBV19,TRBJ1-4,CASSKDRGIEKLFF,TGTGCCAGTAGTAAGGACAGGGGCATTGAAAAACTGTTTTTT
TRBD2,.,TRBV5-1,TRBJ2-5,CASSEERGQETQYF,TGCGCCAGCAGCGAAGAGCGGGGGCAAGAGACCCAGTACTTC
TRBD1,.,TRBV6-6,TRBJ1-4,CASSYWGQFGEKLFF,TGTGCCAGCAGTTACTGGGGACAGTTTGGGGAAAAACTGTTTTTT
.,.,TRBV4-1,TRBJ1-1,CASSQDKVSSTEAFF,TGCGCCAGCAGCCAAGATAAGGTCTCTAGCACTGAAGCTTTCTTT
TRBD1,.,TRBV2,TRBJ2-3,CASRNRGTQYF,TGTGCCAGCAGGAACAGGGGGACGCAGTATTTT
TRBD2,.,TRBV7-9,TRBJ2-3,CASSTRSGGGTDTQYF,TGTGCCAGCAGCACCCGTAGCGGGGGAGGCACAGATACGCAGTATTTT
TRBD1,.,TRBV2,TRBJ1-1,CASRGDRGYTEAFF,TGTGCCAGCAGAGGGGACAGGGGATATACTGAAGCTTTCTTT
.,.,TRBV30,TRBJ1-6,CAWSLSGGSPLHF,TGTGCCTGGAGTCTTAGCGGGGGTTCACCCCTCCACTTT
.,.,TRBV5-5,TRBJ1-5,CASSLASFHSNQPQHF,TGTGCCAGCAGCTTGGCGAGTTTTCATAGCAATCAGCCCCAGCATTTT
.,.,TRBV13,TRBJ1-2,CASSPRVEGGTYGYTF,TGTGCCAGCAGCCCACGCGTGGAGGGTGGTACCTATGGCTACACCTTC
TRBD1,few,TRBV6-5,TRBJ1-1,CASSYTDRSTEAFF,TGTGCCAGCAGTTACACGGACAGGTCCACTGAAGCTTTCTTT